The 22 T cell receptor beta chains reported below all come from one sample, sequenced in a study of blood T cell repertoires in COVID-19. Assay used: immunoSEQ multiplex PCR; TCRdb lists only in-frame clones, some missing. The sample lists 100,000 to 120,000 clones; 80% to 90% were seen once. What was sequenced was peripheral blood. These receptors all stem from a man aged 35 to 55 with acute or convalescent COVID-19.

The chain combines TRBV7-2 with TRBJ2-3; 11 bases agree with TRBD2. Germline loops: CDR1 SGHTA, CDR2 FQGNSA. The CDR3 is 16 amino acids. V trimming: 2 bases; J trimming: 6 bases; junction bases outside the gene matches: 7. The CDR3 region has the DNA TGTGCCAGCAGCTTACATAGCGGGGGGGCCAGTGATACGCAGTATTTT. Translation gives CASSLHSGGASDTQYF.

The V gene is TRBV21-1, the J gene TRBJ1-3; no DNA check was done on the table's D call, TRBD1. TRBV21-1 counts as a pseudogene. The CDR3 runs 18 residues. CDR3 coding DNA: TGTGCCAGCAGCCCTAAACGGACATCCGACGGATCTGGAAACACCATATATTTT. This gives the protein CASSPKRTSDGSGNTIYF.

V gene TRBV9 combines with J gene TRBJ1-1; D not certain. The V and J ends lost 1 base and 2 bases respectively, with 9 bases between them. Germline lookup yields CDR1 SGDLS and CDR2 YYNGEE. The CDR3 contains 14 residues. The CDR3 sequence: CASSVYGANTEAFF. For the CDR3, the DNA is TGTGCCAGCAGCGTATATGGAGCTAACACTGAAGCTTTCTTT.

The chain carries TRBV10-3 and TRBJ2-3; 11 bases align to TRBD2. Per the germline V gene, CDR1 is ENHRY and CDR2 is SYGVKD. This CDR3 contains 18 residues. With 6 bases clipped from V and 0 bases from J, the junction kept 11 bases outside the gene matches. The CDR3 region is CAISSGTSGIPSTDTQYF. The CDR3 DNA reads as TGTGCCATCAGCTCCGGGACTAGCGGAATCCCTAGCACAGATACGCAGTATTTT.

This clone was seen a few times. The chain has TRBV3-1 (or the pseudogene TRBV3-2) and TRBJ2-3; weak D call: TRBD1 (5 bases). The germline CDR1 and CDR2 sequences are LGHDT and YNNKEL (reference sequence). The CDR3 sequence is 13 residues long. Trimming stripped 5 bases from V and 9 bases from J, with 15 bases between. The CDR3 sequence: CASSLGSKGTQYF. CDR3 DNA: TGTGCCAGCAGCTTAGGATCAAAGGGGACGCAGTATTTT.

This clone was counted a single time. The rearrangement joins TRBV29-1 to TRBJ1-2; tentative D call: TRBD1 (5 bases). V lost 8 bases and J 5 bases, leaving 18 bases between the germline ends. Germline CDR1 is SQVTM and CDR2 is ANQGSEA. The CDR3 consists of 13 residues. The chain's CDR3 is CSTTGTPLYGYTF. The CDR3 nucleotides are TGCAGCACTACCGGGACTCCCCTATATGGCTACACCTTC.

A single count supports this clone. V gene TRBV28 combines with J gene TRBJ1-4; D remains ambiguous. The germline CDR1 and CDR2 sequences are MDHEN and SYDVKM. V was pared by 2 bases and J by 0 bases, with 7 bases between. This CDR3 contains 15 residues. This CDR3 reads CASSLGGATNEKLFF. The DNA of the CDR3 is TGTGCCAGCAGTTTAGGCGGCGCAACTAATGAAAAACTGTTTTTT.

The genes are TRBV6-1 and TRBJ2-2; a possible D gene is TRBD1 (6 bases). Per the germline V gene, CDR1 is MNHNS and CDR2 is SASEGT. The CDR3 runs 15 residues. Trimming removed 3 bases at V and 4 bases at J, with 12 bases between. The CDR3 region is CASSEGAISTGELFF. Written as DNA, the CDR3 is TGTGCCAGCAGTGAGGGGGCGATTAGCACCGGGGAGCTGTTTTTT.

The rearrangement uses TRBV7-2 and TRBJ2-7; 7 bases align to TRBD2. Germline CDR1 and CDR2: SGHTA and FQGNSA. The CDR3 has 13 amino acids. Germline trimming cut 2 bases from V and 5 bases from J; bases unmatched to any gene: 3. The CDR3 DNA sequence: TGTGCCAGCAGCTTACTAGGGAGGGACGAGCAGTACTTC. Its protein product is CASSLLGRDEQYF.

The chain joins TRBV29-1 to TRBJ2-4, with D possibly matching TRBD2 (5 bases). CDR3 length: 13 amino acids. The V end was cut by 5 bases, the J end by 8 bases, with 16 bases between. Per the germline V gene, CDR1 is SQVTM and CDR2 is ANQGSEA. CDR3 bases: TGCAGCGTTCGTCGAGGGAATCTAGACATTCAGTACTTC. This translates into CSVRRGNLDIQYF.

J is TRBJ1-2 and V is TRBV19; perhaps TRBD1 as D (6 bases). Between the trimmed V and J ends, which lost 4 bases and 4 bases, there was a span of 13 bases. The V gene's germline CDR1 is LNHDA and CDR2 SQIVND (reference sequence). CDR3 length: 14 residues. CDR3 bases: TGTGCCAGTAGTAGCAGGGGCGTGGGCTATGGCTACACCTTC. It translates to CASSSRGVGYGYTF.

The chain uses TRBV6-5 and TRBJ1-2, with 9 bases lining up with TRBD1. The V gene end was trimmed by 0 bases and the J gene end by 2 bases; junction bases not matched to a gene: 1. Germline CDR1 reads MNHEY; CDR2 reads SVGAGI. The CDR3 is made up of 15 amino acids. For the CDR3, the DNA is TGTGCCAGCAGTTACTCTGGACAGGGGAACTATGGCTACACCTTC. This sequence encodes CASSYSGQGNYGYTF.

The gene calls are TRBV5-1 and TRBJ1-4; TRBD1 is a possible D gene (5 bases). The CDR3 extends over 14 amino acids. Germline V gives CDR1 SGHRS, CDR2 YFSETQ. Trimming cost V 4 bases and J 13 bases, with 20 bases left between them. Here the CDR3 DNA reads TGCGCCAGCAGCCCGACGGAGGGTTCAGGGCGACTGTTTTTT. This gives the protein CASSPTEGSGRLFF.

The CDR3 here is CASSHLRTDTQYF. CDR3 sequence (DNA): TGCGCCAGCAGCCACCTCCGTACAGATACGCAGTATTTT. V is TRBV4-3 and J is TRBJ2-3; D is unclear. The length of the CDR3 is 13 residues. Germline CDR1 and CDR2: LGHNA and YSLEER. The V gene lost 3 bases and the J gene lost 3 bases, with 7 bases spanning the gap.

The chain has TRBV9 and TRBJ2-1; 8 nucleotides match TRBD1. Trimming removed 3 bases from V and 4 bases from J; junction bases left unmatched: 6. CDR1 and CDR2 (germline): SGDLS, YYNGEE. The CDR3 contains 15 residues. The CDR3 DNA reads TGTGCCAGCAGCGCAGGACAGGGAGGATACAATGAGCAGTTCTTC. Translating gives CASSAGQGGYNEQFF.

V usage is TRBV29-1 and J usage is TRBJ2-5; possibly TRBD1 for D (5 bases). The V end lost 4 bases, the J end lost 1 base, and 7 bases lay between the germline ends. Germline V gene lookup returns CDR1 SQVTM and CDR2 ANQGSEA. The CDR3 totals 12 residues. Here the CDR3 DNA reads TGCAGCGTTGGGCAGGGCCAAGAGACCCAGTACTTC. Protein sequence: CSVGQGQETQYF.

This chain connects TRBV7-6 to TRBJ2-1; 8 bases line up with TRBD1. The germline gives CDR1 SGHVS, CDR2 FNYEAQ. The CDR3 has 15 residues. With V trimmed by 2 bases and J by 5 bases, 5 bases remained unmatched. CDR3: CASSLPGQGDNEQFF. The CDR3 region has the DNA TGTGCCAGCAGCTTACCCGGACAGGGCGACAATGAGCAGTTCTTC.

This clone was recorded once. CDR3 amino acids: CASSLSQGTQIYYGYTF. The CDR3 DNA reads TGTGCCAGCAGCTTATCACAGGGTACACAAATTTACTATGGCTACACCTTC. The chain recombines TRBV11-2 with TRBJ1-2; perhaps TRBD1 as D (6 bases). CDR1 and CDR2 from the germline V gene are SGHAT and FQNNGV. Trimming removed 2 bases from V and 3 bases from J, with 19 bases in between. The CDR3 has 17 residues.

V is TRBV4-1 and J is TRBJ2-7; D possibly corresponds to TRBD2 (5 bases). CDR3 length: 15 amino acids. Germline CDR1 MGHRA, CDR2 YSYEKL. V was clipped by 2 bases and J by 4 bases, with 15 bases between them. The CDR3 DNA reads as TGCGCCAGCAGCCAAAATACTGGAGGCACATACGAGCAGTACTTC. This translates into CASSQNTGGTYEQYF.

This chain uses TRBV4-1 with TRBJ2-3; the D gene is possibly TRBD1 (5 bases). The CDR3 loop spans 17 amino acids. Trimming cost V 0 bases and J 7 bases, with 20 bases left between them. Germline CDR1 is MGHRA and CDR2 is YSYEKL. The DNA of the CDR3 is TGCGCCAGCAGCCAAGATAGCAGGGCAGTTGCTAGTTATACGCAGTATTTT. Translation gives CASSQDSRAVASYTQYF.

This clone was found a few times. The chain carries TRBV19 and TRBJ1-2; weak D call: TRBD1 (5 bases). Between the trimmed V and J ends, which lost 3 bases and 4 bases, there was a span of 18 bases. The CDR3 spans 16 residues. Germline CDR1 is LNHDA and CDR2 is SQIVND (reference sequence). The CDR3 spells CASSMRGGRFLYGYTF. The CDR3 nucleotides are TGTGCCAGTAGTATGCGGGGCGGCCGGTTCCTCTATGGCTACACCTTC.

V gene TRBV4-1 combines with J gene TRBJ1-4; D is perhaps TRBD1 (5 bases). The CDR3 extends over 15 amino acids. Per germline, CDR1 MGHRA and CDR2 YSYEKL. V was clipped by 4 bases and J by 7 bases, with 16 bases between them. The CDR3 sequence is CASSRRDATFEKLFF. The CDR3 region has the DNA TGCGCCAGCAGCCGGAGGGACGCGACCTTTGAAAAACTGTTTTTT.